This T cell receptor (beta chain) was recorded in a study of T cell changes during pregnancy in multiple sclerosis. Profiling relied on immunoSEQ multiplex PCR, and the TCRdb table lists in-frame clones only, not all of them. The repertoire consists of about 40,000 clones, with around nine tenths occurring once and the leading ten covering roughly 1.2%. The CDR3 has 12 residues. The germline V gene encodes CDR1 SQVTM and CDR2 ANQGSEA. The sequence came from a female donor with multiple sclerosis, enrolled in a pregnancy study. This sequence joins TRBV29-1 and TRBJ2-1, with D possibly matching TRBD2 (6 bases). The sequences come from peripheral blood, collected before pregnancy. Here the CDR3 DNA reads TGCACCGCCCGGAGGGCTGGGGGTGAGCAGTTCTTC. This gives the protein CTARRAGGEQFF.